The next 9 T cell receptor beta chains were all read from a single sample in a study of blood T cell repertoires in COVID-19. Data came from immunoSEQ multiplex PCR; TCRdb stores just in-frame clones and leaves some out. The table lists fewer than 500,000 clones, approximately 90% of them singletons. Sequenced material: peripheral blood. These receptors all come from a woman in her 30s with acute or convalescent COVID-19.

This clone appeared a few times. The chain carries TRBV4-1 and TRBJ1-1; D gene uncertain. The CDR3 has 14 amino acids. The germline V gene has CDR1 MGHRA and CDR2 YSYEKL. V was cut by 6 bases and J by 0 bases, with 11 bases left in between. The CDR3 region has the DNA TGCGCCAGCAGTCGTACGACTTTGAACACTGAAGCTTTCTTT. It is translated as CASSRTTLNTEAFF.

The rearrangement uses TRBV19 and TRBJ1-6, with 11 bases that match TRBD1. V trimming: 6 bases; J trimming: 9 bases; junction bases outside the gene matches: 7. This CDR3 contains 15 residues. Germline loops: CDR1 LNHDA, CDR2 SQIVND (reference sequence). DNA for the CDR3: TGTGCCAGTAGGCCGGGACAGGGGGTCCCTTCACCCCTCCACTTT. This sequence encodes CASRPGQGVPSPLHF.

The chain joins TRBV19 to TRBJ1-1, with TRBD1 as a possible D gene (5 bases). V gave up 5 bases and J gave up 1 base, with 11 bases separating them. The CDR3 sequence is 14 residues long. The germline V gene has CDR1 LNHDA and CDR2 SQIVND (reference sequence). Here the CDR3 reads CASSGSGKNTEAFF. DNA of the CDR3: TGTGCCAGTAGTGGTTCAGGGAAGAACACTGAAGCTTTCTTT.

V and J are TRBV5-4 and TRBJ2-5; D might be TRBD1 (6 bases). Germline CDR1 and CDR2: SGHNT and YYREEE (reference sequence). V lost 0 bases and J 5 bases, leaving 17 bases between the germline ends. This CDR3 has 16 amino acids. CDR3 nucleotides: TGTGCCAGCAGCTTGGGGGACACAGGGTTTTACGAGACCCAGTACTTC. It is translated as CASSLGDTGFYETQYF.

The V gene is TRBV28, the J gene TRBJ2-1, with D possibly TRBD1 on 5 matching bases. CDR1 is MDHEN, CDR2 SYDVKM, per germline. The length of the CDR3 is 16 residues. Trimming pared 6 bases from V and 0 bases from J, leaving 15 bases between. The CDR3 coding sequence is TGTGCCAGCAGCCCTGACAGTCTCCGCTCCTACAATGAGCAGTTCTTC. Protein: CASSPDSLRSYNEQFF. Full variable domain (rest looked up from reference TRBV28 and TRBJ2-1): DVKVTQSSRYLVKRTGEKVFLECVQDMDHENMFWYRQDPGLGLRLIYFSYDVKMKEKGDIPEGYSVSREKKERFSLILESASTNQTSMYLCASSPDSLRSYNEQFFGPGTRLTVL.

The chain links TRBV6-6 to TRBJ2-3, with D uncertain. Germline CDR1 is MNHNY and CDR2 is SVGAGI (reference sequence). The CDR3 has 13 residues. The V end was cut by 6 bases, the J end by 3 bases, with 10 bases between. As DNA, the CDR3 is TGTGCCAGCAGGGATAGCAAGACAGATACGCAGTATTTT. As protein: CASRDSKTDTQYF.

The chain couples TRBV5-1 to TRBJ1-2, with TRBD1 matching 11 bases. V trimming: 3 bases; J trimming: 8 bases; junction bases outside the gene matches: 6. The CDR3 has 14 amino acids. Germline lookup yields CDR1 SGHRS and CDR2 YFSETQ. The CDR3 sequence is CASSSGQGAGGYTF. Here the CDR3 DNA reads TGCGCCAGCAGCTCTGGACAGGGGGCTGGGGGCTACACCTTC.

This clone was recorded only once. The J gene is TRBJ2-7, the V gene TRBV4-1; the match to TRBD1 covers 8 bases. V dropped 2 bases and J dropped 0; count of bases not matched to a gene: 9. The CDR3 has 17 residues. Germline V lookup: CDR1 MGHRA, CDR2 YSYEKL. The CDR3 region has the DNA TGCGCCAGCAGCCAACGGACAGGGCCGCTTCCCTCCTACGAGCAGTACTTC. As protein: CASSQRTGPLPSYEQYF.

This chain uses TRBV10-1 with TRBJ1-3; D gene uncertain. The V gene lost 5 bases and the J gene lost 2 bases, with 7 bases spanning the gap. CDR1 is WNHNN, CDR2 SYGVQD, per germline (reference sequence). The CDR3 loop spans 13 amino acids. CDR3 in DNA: TGCGCCAGCAGTTCCAGTACTGGAAACACCATATATTTT. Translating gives CASSSSTGNTIYF.